This T cell receptor beta chain stems from a study of technical replicates of blood from several donors. Profiling relied on immunoSEQ multiplex PCR, and the TCRdb table lists in-frame clones only, not all of them. The table records 70,000 to 95,000 clones, 95% to 97% of them present only once. The germline CDR1 and CDR2 sequences are SQVTM and ANQGSEA. This CDR3 is 12 amino acids long. Germline trimming cut 7 bases from V and 4 bases from J; bases unmatched to any gene: 7. The sample was T cells isolated from PBMCs. This receptor was identified in a human donor in good health. The V call is TRBV29-1, the J call TRBJ2-7, with 7 bases lining up with TRBD2. This CDR3 is CSALREGYEQYF. CDR3 bases: TGCAGCGCTCTCAGGGAGGGTTACGAGCAGTACTTC.